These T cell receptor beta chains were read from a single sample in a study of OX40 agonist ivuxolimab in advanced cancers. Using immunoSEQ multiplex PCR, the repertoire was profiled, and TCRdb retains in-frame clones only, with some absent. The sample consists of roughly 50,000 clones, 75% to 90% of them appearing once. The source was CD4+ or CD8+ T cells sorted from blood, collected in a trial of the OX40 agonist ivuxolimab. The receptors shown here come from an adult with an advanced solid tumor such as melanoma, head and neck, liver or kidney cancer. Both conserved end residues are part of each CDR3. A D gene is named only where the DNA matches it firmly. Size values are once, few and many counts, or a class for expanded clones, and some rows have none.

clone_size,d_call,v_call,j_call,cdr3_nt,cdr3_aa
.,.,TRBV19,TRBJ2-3,TGTGCCAGTAGTATAGGCGGGGGCGGCACAGATACGCAGTATTTT,CASSIGGGGTDTQYF
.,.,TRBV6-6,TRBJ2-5,TGTGCCAGCAGTTACTCTAGGGGGGGTTACGAGACCCAGTACTTC,CASSYSRGGYETQYF
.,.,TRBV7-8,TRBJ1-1,TGTGCCAGCAGCTTGAGCCCTGTCGGCAGGGCAATATACACTGAAGCTTTCTTT,CASSLSPVGRAIYTEAFF
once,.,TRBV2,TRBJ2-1,TGTGCCAGCAGTGGCTACGGGGGCAAAGACAATGAGCAGTTCTTC,CASSGYGGKDNEQFF
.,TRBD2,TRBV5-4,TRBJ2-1,TGTGCCAGCAGCTTAGCGGGAGGAGCCCACAATGAGCAGTTCTTC,CASSLAGGAHNEQFF
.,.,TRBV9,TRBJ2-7,TGTGCCAGCACCTCCCAGCAGGGGCTCTCCTACGAGCAGTACTTC,CASTSQQGLSYEQYF
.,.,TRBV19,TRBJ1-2,TGTGCCAGTAGTATTGATCAGGTATATGGCTACACCTTC,CASSIDQVYGYTF
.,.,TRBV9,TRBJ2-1,TGTGCCAGCAGCGTAGCTACCCAGGCTGCGGGTGAGCAGTTCTTC,CASSVATQAAGEQFF
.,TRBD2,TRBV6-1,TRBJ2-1,TGTGCCAGCAGTGAAAGGACTAGCGGGACCTCCTACAATGAGCAGTTCTTC,CASSERTSGTSYNEQFF
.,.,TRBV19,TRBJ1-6,TGTGCCAGTAGTATCGGGGACGTGGGTTCACCCCTCCACTTT,CASSIGDVGSPLHF
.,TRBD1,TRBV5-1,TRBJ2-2,TGCGCCAGCAGACCACAGGGGACCCACACCGGGGAGCTGTTTTTT,CASRPQGTHTGELFF
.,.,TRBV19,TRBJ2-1,TGTGCCAGTCACCAAAGGGGGGTCATGAATGAGCAGTTCTTC,CASHQRGVMNEQFF
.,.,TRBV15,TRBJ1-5,TGTGCCACCAGCAGAGCGGGGCTTGGGGGCAATCAGCCCCAGCATTTT,CATSRAGLGGNQPQHF
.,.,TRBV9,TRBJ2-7,TGTGCCAGCAGCGTAGCGGAGGGCGCGGAGCAGTACTTC,CASSVAEGAEQYF
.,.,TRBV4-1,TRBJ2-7,TGCGCCAGCAGCCAAGATCCGCTATTAGGGTACGAGCAGTACTTC,CASSQDPLLGYEQYF
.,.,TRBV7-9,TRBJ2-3,TGTGCCAGCAGCTTTCTAAGCACAGATACGCAGTATTTT,CASSFLSTDTQYF
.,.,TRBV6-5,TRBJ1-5,TGTGCCAGCAGTTCCTTTCAGGGGCAGCCCCAGCATTTT,CASSSFQGQPQHF
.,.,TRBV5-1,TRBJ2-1,TGCGCCAGCAGCCCCCAGGCCGGAGCGAGTGCCTACAATGAGCAGTTCTTC,CASSPQAGASAYNEQFF
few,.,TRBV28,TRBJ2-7,TGTGCCAGCAGGGTAAACCTAGGGGTCTTCGGCTACGAGCAGTACTTC,CASRVNLGVFGYEQYF
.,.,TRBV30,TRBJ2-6,TGTGCCTGGAGTGTCCTCTCTGGGGCCAACGTCCTGACTTTC,CAWSVLSGANVLTF
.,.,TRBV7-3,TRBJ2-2,TGTGCCAGCAGCTCAAGTGTTGGGGGAGGAAGCCACGGGGAGCTGTTTTTT,CASSSSVGGGSHGELFF
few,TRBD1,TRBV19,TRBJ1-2,TGTGCCAGTACGATTACCGGGACAGGGGGCCGTCACGGCTACACCTTC,CASTITGTGGRHGYTF
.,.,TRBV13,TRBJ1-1,TGTGCCAGCAGCTTAGGCCTAACGAACACTGAAGCTTTCTTT,CASSLGLTNTEAFF
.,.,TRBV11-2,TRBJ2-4,TGTGCCAGCAGCCCAGAACTTCTAGCCAAAAACATTCAGTACTTC,CASSPELLAKNIQYF
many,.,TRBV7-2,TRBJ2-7,TGTGCCAGCAGCTTAGTCCCTCACGAGCAGTACTTC,CASSLVPHEQYF
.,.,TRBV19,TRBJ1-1,TGTGCCAGTAGTCGACGGGGGTTAACTGAAGCTTTCTTT,CASSRRGLTEAFF
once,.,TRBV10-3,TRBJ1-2,TGTGCCATCAGTGAGGACCTCACTAACTATGGCTACACCTTC,CAISEDLTNYGYTF
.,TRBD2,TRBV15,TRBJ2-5,TGTGCCACCAGGACTAGCGGGGGAACCTACCAAGAGACCCAGTACTTC,CATRTSGGTYQETQYF
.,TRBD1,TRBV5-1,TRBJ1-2,TGCGCCAGCAGCTTGGCCGGGACAGCTGACTATGGCTACACCTTC,CASSLAGTADYGYTF
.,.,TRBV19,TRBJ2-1,TGTGCAACCAAACGGACGGCGGTCAATGAGCAGTTCTTC,CATKRTAVNEQFF
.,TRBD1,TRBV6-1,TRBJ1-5,TGTGCCAGCAGCGCCAGGGGGCCTGGGGATCAGCCCCAGCATTTT,CASSARGPGDQPQHF
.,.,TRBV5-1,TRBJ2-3,TGCGCCAGCAAAGAGACAGGTCGGAATACGCAGTATTTT,CASKETGRNTQYF
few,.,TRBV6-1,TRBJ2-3,TGTGCCAGCAGTGAAAGACTCGACGGGGCGCAGTATTTT,CASSERLDGAQYF
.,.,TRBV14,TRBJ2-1,TGTGCCAGCAGCCAGCGGGTACGCTACAATGAGCAGTTCTTC,CASSQRVRYNEQFF
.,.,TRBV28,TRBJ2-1,TGTGCCAGCAGTTTATTTCAGGGAGTATACAATGAGCAGTTCTTC,CASSLFQGVYNEQFF
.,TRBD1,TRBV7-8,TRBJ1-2,TGTGCCAGCAGAAGAGAGGGACAGTATGGCTACACCTTC,CASRREGQYGYTF
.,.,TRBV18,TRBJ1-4,TGTGCCAGCTCCCGAGCACGGGGGGAAAAACTGTTTTTT,CASSRARGEKLFF
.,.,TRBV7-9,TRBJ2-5,TGTGCCAGCAGCTTAGTGTCTGGTGAGACCCAGTACTTC,CASSLVSGETQYF
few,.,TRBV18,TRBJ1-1,TGTGCCAGCTCACCACGAGTAGGGGAGAACACTGAAGCTTTCTTT,CASSPRVGENTEAFF
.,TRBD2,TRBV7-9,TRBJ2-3,TGTGCCAGCAGCCAGGGCTTAGCGGGGGCGACCACAGATACGCAGTATTTT,CASSQGLAGATTDTQYF
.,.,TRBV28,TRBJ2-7,TGTGCCAGCAGCTCCCCGGGACAAAACTACGAGCAGTACTTC,CASSSPGQNYEQYF
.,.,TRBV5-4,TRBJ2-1,TGTGCCAGCAGCCAATCCGGGACTCTCTCCTACAATGAGCAGTTCTTC,CASSQSGTLSYNEQFF
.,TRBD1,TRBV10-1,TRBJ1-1,TGCGCCAGCAGCGAGGGGAGGACAGGGAAAGATTTGGACACTGAAGCTTTCTTT,CASSEGRTGKDLDTEAFF
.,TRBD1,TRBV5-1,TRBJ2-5,TGCGCCAGCAGCTCCGGGACAGGGGGATACCAAGAGACCCAGTACTTC,CASSSGTGGYQETQYF
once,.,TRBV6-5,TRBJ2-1,TGTGCCAGCGGATACGACAGCAGACAGTTCTTC,CASGYDSRQFF
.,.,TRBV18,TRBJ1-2,TGTGCCAGCTCACCCAACAGTGCCACAAACTATGGCTACACCTTC,CASSPNSATNYGYTF
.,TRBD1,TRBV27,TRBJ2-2,TGTGCCAGCAGTTTAGGACAGGGGACAGGGAACACCGGGGAGCTGTTTTTT,CASSLGQGTGNTGELFF
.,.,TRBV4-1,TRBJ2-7,TGCGCCAGCAGCCAAGATTTGGAGAGTCAGCAGTACTTC,CASSQDLESQQYF
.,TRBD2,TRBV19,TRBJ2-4,TGTGCCAGTAGTATTATGGCTAGCGGGTCGGCACTAGCCAAAAACATTCAGTACTTC,CASSIMASGSALAKNIQYF
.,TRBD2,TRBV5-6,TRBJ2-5,TGTGCCAGCAGCTTTTTCCTAGCGGGGCTGCAAGAGACCCAGTACTTC,CASSFFLAGLQETQYF
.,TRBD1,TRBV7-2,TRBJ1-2,TGTGCCAGCAGCCTCCGACAGGGGAGCTATGGCTACACCTTC,CASSLRQGSYGYTF
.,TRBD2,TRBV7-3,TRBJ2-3,TGTGCCAGCAGCTTACAAGCGGGGGGCAGCACAGATACGCAGTATTTT,CASSLQAGGSTDTQYF
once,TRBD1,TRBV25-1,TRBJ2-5,TGTGCCAGCAGTGAAGGGGGGACAGGGATGGAAGAGACCCAGTACTTC,CASSEGGTGMEETQYF
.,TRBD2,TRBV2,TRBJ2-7,TGTGCCAGCAGATCCTGGGGAGGGCACGAGCAGTACTTC,CASRSWGGHEQYF
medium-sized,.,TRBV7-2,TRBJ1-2,TGTGCCAGCAGCTTAGATGCGGGGAAATATGGCTACACCTTC,CASSLDAGKYGYTF